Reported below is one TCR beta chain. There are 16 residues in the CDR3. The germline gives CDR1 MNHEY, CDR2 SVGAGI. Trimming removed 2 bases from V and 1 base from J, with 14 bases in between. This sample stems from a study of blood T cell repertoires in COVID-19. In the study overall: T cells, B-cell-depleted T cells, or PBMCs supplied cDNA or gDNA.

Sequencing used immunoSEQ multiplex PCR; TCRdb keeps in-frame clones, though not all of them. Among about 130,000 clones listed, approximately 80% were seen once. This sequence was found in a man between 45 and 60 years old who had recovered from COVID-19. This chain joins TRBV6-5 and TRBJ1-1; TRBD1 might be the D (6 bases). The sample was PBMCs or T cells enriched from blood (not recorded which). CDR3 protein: CASSYGDTTSNTEAFF. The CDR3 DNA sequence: TGTGCCAGCAGTTACGGGGACACAACGTCGAACACTGAAGCTTTCTTT.